This T cell receptor (beta chain) was identified in a study of blood T cell repertoires in COVID-19. Produced via immunoSEQ multiplex PCR; TCRdb's table is partial and in-frame only. The top ten hold roughly 4.5% of the sample, which has some 300,000 clones, 70% to 90% seen once. The CDR3 sequence is 14 residues long. Germline CDR1 and CDR2: LGHDT and YNNKEL (reference sequence). Trimming shortened V by 1 base and J by 8 bases, and 14 bases separated the two germline ends. The chain has TRBV3-1 (or the pseudogene TRBV3-2) and TRBJ1-2, with D possibly being TRBD1 (5 bases). Input material: PBMCs or T cells enriched from blood (not recorded which). This sequence was found in a man aged 25 to 45 who had recovered from COVID-19. CDR3 protein: CASSQGAPTGGYTF. DNA of the CDR3: TGTGCCAGCAGCCAAGGAGCCCCTACAGGCGGCTACACCTTC.